The 12 T cell receptor beta chains below come from one sample, sequenced in a study of shared clonotypes between healthy human individuals. Generated by immunoSEQ multiplex PCR, the TCRdb table keeps only in-frame clones and is missing some. In the table there are roughly 490,000 clones, 76% of which are singletons. The specimen sequenced was PBMCs. The receptor set was obtained from a woman in her forties in good health. Some clones in this sample may be carry-over from other donors' samples.

The chain recombines TRBV25-1 with TRBJ1-2; 8 positions agree with TRBD1. CDR3 length: 14 amino acids. With V trimmed by 6 bases and J by 2 bases, 5 bases remained unmatched. The germline gives CDR1 MGHDK, CDR2 SYGVNS. This CDR3 reads CASSERTGNYGYTF. The CDR3 DNA sequence: TGTGCCAGCAGCGAAAGGACAGGGAACTATGGCTACACCTTC.

Concerning this clone: This CDR3 is also generated by other DNA sequences in the sample. The genes are TRBV28 and TRBJ2-5; the match to TRBD1 covers 11 bases. V trimming: 6 bases; J trimming: 5 bases; junction bases outside the gene matches: 2. Germline CDR1 is MDHEN and CDR2 is SYDVKM. This CDR3 comprises 13 residues. The DNA of the CDR3 is TGTGCCAGCAGGGGGACAGGGGGGGAGACCCAGTACTTC. This encodes CASRGTGGETQYF.

The chain employs TRBV5-4 and TRBJ2-1; 7 bases match TRBD2. The germline V gene encodes CDR1 SGHNT and CDR2 YYREEE (reference sequence). CDR3 size: 13 residues. The ends lost 4 bases at V and 9 bases at J; junction bases unmatched: 7. The chain's CDR3 is CASSPSSGFEQFF. The CDR3 DNA reads TGTGCCAGCAGCCCTTCTAGCGGATTTGAGCAGTTCTTC.

The J gene is TRBJ1-1, the V gene TRBV7-9; possibly TRBD1 for D (6 bases). The CDR3 loop spans 16 amino acids. Germline assignment: CDR1 SEHNR and CDR2 FQNEAQ (reference sequence). V gave up 5 bases and J gave up 0 bases, with 16 bases separating them. CDR3 loop: CASSPMTGHMNTEAFF. The CDR3 DNA reads TGTGCCAGCAGCCCCATGACAGGACACATGAACACTGAAGCTTTCTTT.

The gene calls are TRBV27 and TRBJ2-7; TRBD2 aligns across 10 bases. CDR3 length: 15 amino acids. V dropped 4 bases and J dropped 4; count of bases not matched to a gene: 7. Germline loops: CDR1 MNHEY, CDR2 SMNVEV (reference sequence). CDR3 coding DNA: TGTGCCAGCAGTTCGGTAGCGGGAGGAACTTACGAGCAGTACTTC. It translates to CASSSVAGGTYEQYF.

The chain has TRBV9 and TRBJ1-2, with D perhaps matching TRBD1 (6 bases). Trimming left V 0 bases short and J 8 bases short, with 14 bases between. The CDR3 is 14 residues long. The germline CDR1 and CDR2 sequences are SGDLS and YYNGEE. The CDR3 DNA follows: TGTGCCAGCAGCGTAGGCACAGGGTCTAGGGGCTACACCTTC. Translated, it gives CASSVGTGSRGYTF.

The chain has TRBV5-6 and TRBJ1-2; possibly TRBD1 for D (6 bases). Looked up from germline, CDR1 is SGHDT and CDR2 is YYEEEE. The V gene lost 4 bases and the J gene lost 7 bases, with 14 bases spanning the gap. This CDR3 has 13 residues. The CDR3 region has the DNA TGTGCCAGCAGCCCCCCAGGGGTAGGTGGCTACACCTTC. Its translation: CASSPPGVGGYTF.

This rearrangement joins TRBV6-6 to TRBJ1-2; 7 bases match TRBD1. Germline V CDR1 and CDR2: MNHNY, SVGAGI (reference sequence). The CDR3 contains 14 residues. Trimming cost V 2 bases and J 4 bases; bases outside gene matches: 4. The CDR3 loop reads CASSYAGTAYGYTF. In DNA form, the CDR3 reads TGTGCCAGCAGTTACGCCGGGACAGCCTATGGCTACACCTTC.

V and J are TRBV6-5 and TRBJ1-2; TRBD1 might be the D (6 bases). The CDR3 runs 14 residues. V was clipped by 3 bases and J by 4 bases, with 12 bases between them. Per the germline V gene, CDR1 is MNHEY and CDR2 is SVGAGI. CDR3 DNA: TGTGCCAGCAGTTATACGACAGGTCCCTATGGCTACACCTTC. This gives the protein CASSYTTGPYGYTF.

The table lists this clone with a count of one. For the CDR3, the DNA is TGCAGCGTTCCCCAGGGGGTGACAGATACGCAGTATTTT. Amino acids: CSVPQGVTDTQYF. This chain joins TRBV29-1 and TRBJ2-3; 7 bases fit TRBD1. V was clipped by 5 bases and J by 3 bases; unmatched bases: 5. This CDR3 is 13 amino acids long. Germline CDR1 SQVTM, CDR2 ANQGSEA.

This chain joins TRBV19 and TRBJ2-5; the D call may be TRBD1 or TRBD2 (5 bases each). CDR1 is LNHDA, CDR2 SQIVND, per germline (reference sequence). The ends were cut back, 1 base at V and 1 base at J, with 10 bases in the middle. This CDR3 is built from 15 residues. The DNA of the CDR3 is TGTGCCAGTAGTATAGGTCCAGGGACCCAAGAGACCCAGTACTTC. Translated: CASSIGPGTQETQYF.

The chain employs TRBV27 and TRBJ2-1, with a weak D call TRBD1 (6 bases). The length of the CDR3 is 12 residues. CDR1 and CDR2 from the germline V gene are MNHEY and SMNVEV (reference sequence). Trimming removed 3 bases at V and 15 bases at J, with 15 bases between. CDR3 in amino acids: CASSLGAGRTFF. The CDR3 DNA follows: TGTGCCAGCAGTTTGGGGGCGGGCCGAACGTTCTTC.